This T cell receptor beta chain was identified in a study of early T cells in non-severe SARS-CoV-2 infection. Individually, cDNA molecules had unique molecular identifiers attached to them. TCRdb re-called the 5' RACE reads through MiXCR, storing one row per CDR3 protein. This sample carries some 45,000 distinct CDR3 sequences, about 4.6% of them seen once, and the ten largest clones take roughly 6%. This clonotype was detected many times. Its antigen is undetermined. Germline CDR1 is WNHNN and CDR2 is SYGVQD (reference sequence). This CDR3 comprises 13 residues. Trimming left V 6 bases short and J 1 base short, with 9 bases between. Overall study results and limits: VDJdb matching favored anti-spike CD8 responses, missing private and CD4 specificities.

This chain connects TRBV10-1 to TRBJ1-1; D not certain. This clonotype was obtained from an adult who was a healthcare worker with PCR-confirmed SARS-CoV-2 infection or an uninfected control (not recorded which). Sequenced material: whole blood. The DNA of the CDR3 is TGCGCCAGCAGGGAAGACGGGAACACTGAAGCTTTCTTT. Amino acid sequence: CASREDGNTEAFF.